This record looks at one T cell receptor beta chain sequence and its context. This entry belongs to a study of blood T cell repertoires in COVID-19. About the study: PBMCs, B-cell-depleted T cells, or T cells provided the cDNA or gDNA that made up the material.

Under the authors' procedure: Amplification with reference gene primers provided the estimates of nucleated cell counts. Sequencing was performed with immunoSEQ multiplex PCR; in TCRdb, only in-frame clones are kept and a portion is missing. The DNA was the basis for D and trimming; V, J and clone size are from that table. The data contain about 270,000 clones, approximately 90% of them seen just once; the ten biggest clones take up approximately 3%. Germline V gene lookup returns CDR1 LNHDA and CDR2 SQIVND (reference sequence). The V and J ends lost 7 bases and 7 bases respectively, with 8 bases between them. There are 11 residues in the CDR3.

V and J are TRBV19 and TRBJ2-1, with no clear D. The sequence derives from a man aged 40-55 years who had been exposed to COVID-19. The sample taken for sequencing was PBMCs or T cells enriched from blood (not recorded which). CDR3 sequence: CASKGANEQFF. The CDR3 DNA is TGTGCCAGTAAAGGAGCGAATGAGCAGTTCTTC.